The T cell receptor beta chain under discussion was sequenced for a study of shared clonotypes between healthy human individuals. The study, taken as a whole, reports: Deeper or shallower sequencing was expected to change how clonotypes are shared among donors.

Trimming cost V 3 bases and J 4 bases, with 12 bases left between them. Germline values: CDR1 SQVTM, CDR2 ANQGSEA. The length of the CDR3 is 13 residues. Assay runs were performed at deep level. An even split of each subset's genomic DNA across several immunoSEQ plates was performed. Sequencing was performed with immunoSEQ multiplex PCR; in TCRdb, only in-frame clones are kept and a portion is missing. The sample lists about 640,000 clones; about two thirds were seen once. To note about this clone: The antigen remains unidentified.

The chain combines TRBV29-1 with TRBJ2-5, with D perhaps TRBD1 or TRBD2 (6 bases each). The source material was memory CD4+ T cells sorted from blood. The subset: CD45RA-negative fraction. This clonotype was obtained from a woman between 25 and 40 years old in good health. CDR3 sequence: CSVETQGGETQYF. The DNA of the CDR3 is TGCAGCGTTGAGACACAGGGAGGAGAGACCCAGTACTTC.